The rows below give T cell receptor beta chains drawn from one sample of a study of T cell responses to AZD1222 COVID-19 vaccine. This table comes from immunoSEQ multiplex PCR, and its TCRdb copy is limited to in-frame clones, with some not included. Among 89,000 or so clones listed, about nine tenths were seen once. Sequenced material: peripheral blood, taken 28 days after the second AZD1222 dose. The receptor source for this set is an adult who received the AZD1222 COVID-19 vaccine. CDR3s include the opening cysteine and the closing phenylalanine or tryptophan. D genes are given only for firm matches. Part of the rows lack a size; the others show once, few, many or a class for expanded clones.

d_gene: -
abundance: -
j_gene: TRBJ2-2
v_gene: TRBV28
CDR3nt: TGTGCCAGCAAACGACTAGTCTCCGGGGAGCTGTTTTTT
CDR3aa: CASKRLVSGELFF

d_gene: TRBD1
abundance: -
j_gene: TRBJ1-1
v_gene: TRBV7-8
CDR3nt: TGTGCCAGCAGCTTAGCGGGACATGACAGGGACACTGAAGCTTTCTTT
CDR3aa: CASSLAGHDRDTEAFF

d_gene: -
abundance: -
j_gene: TRBJ1-6
v_gene: TRBV29-1
CDR3nt: TGCAGCGTTGGGATCGATTATAATTCACCCCTCCACTTT
CDR3aa: CSVGIDYNSPLHF

d_gene: -
abundance: -
j_gene: TRBJ1-4
v_gene: TRBV3-1/TRBV3-2
CDR3nt: TGTGCCAGCAGCCTAGGGGGTAATAATGAAAAACTGTTTTTT
CDR3aa: CASSLGGNNEKLFF

d_gene: TRBD1
abundance: -
j_gene: TRBJ2-3
v_gene: TRBV29-1
CDR3nt: TGCAGCGTCCACGACCCGGACAGGGAGGAGGATACGCAGTATTTT
CDR3aa: CSVHDPDREEDTQYF

d_gene: -
abundance: -
j_gene: TRBJ2-1
v_gene: TRBV7-3
CDR3nt: TGTGCCAGCAGCTTCGACGGTGGGAGCTCCTACAATGAGCAGTTCTTC
CDR3aa: CASSFDGGSSYNEQFF

d_gene: -
abundance: -
j_gene: TRBJ2-3
v_gene: TRBV9
CDR3nt: TGTGCCAGCAGCATGACTAGCACAGATACGCAGTATTTT
CDR3aa: CASSMTSTDTQYF

d_gene: -
abundance: -
j_gene: TRBJ2-1
v_gene: TRBV2
CDR3nt: TGTGCCCAGGCCCCCAGCTCCTACAATGAGCAGTTCTTC
CDR3aa: CAQAPSSYNEQFF

d_gene: TRBD2
abundance: -
j_gene: TRBJ2-1
v_gene: TRBV28
CDR3nt: TGTGCCAGCAGTTTTATAGCGGGAGCTGGCAATGAGCAGTTCTTC
CDR3aa: CASSFIAGAGNEQFF

d_gene: -
abundance: -
j_gene: TRBJ1-2
v_gene: TRBV6-1
CDR3nt: TGTGCCAGCAGTGAAGGGTACAGGTATGGCTACACCTTC
CDR3aa: CASSEGYRYGYTF

d_gene: -
abundance: -
j_gene: TRBJ1-3
v_gene: TRBV7-9
CDR3nt: TGTGCCAGCAGCCCAACAGGGTTCGACACCATATATTTT
CDR3aa: CASSPTGFDTIYF

d_gene: -
abundance: few
j_gene: TRBJ1-5
v_gene: TRBV6-1
CDR3nt: TGTGCCAGCAGTGAAGAGTGGACAGCTAGCAATCAGCCCCAGCATTTT
CDR3aa: CASSEEWTASNQPQHF

d_gene: TRBD2
abundance: -
j_gene: TRBJ2-7
v_gene: TRBV5-1
CDR3nt: TGCGCCAGCAGCTTGGCTAGCGGGCCCTACGAGCAGTACTTC
CDR3aa: CASSLASGPYEQYF

d_gene: -
abundance: -
j_gene: TRBJ1-2
v_gene: TRBV30
CDR3nt: TGTGCCTCGTTGACGGGAAACTATGGCTACACCTTC
CDR3aa: CASLTGNYGYTF

d_gene: -
abundance: -
j_gene: TRBJ2-3
v_gene: TRBV7-8
CDR3nt: TGTGCCAGCAGCTTAGGGCTAATGGTTACGCAGTATTTT
CDR3aa: CASSLGLMVTQYF

d_gene: TRBD2
abundance: -
j_gene: TRBJ2-1
v_gene: TRBV14
CDR3nt: TGTGCCAGCAGCCCACCGGCGACTAGCTATGAGCAGTTCTTC
CDR3aa: CASSPPATSYEQFF

d_gene: TRBD2
abundance: -
j_gene: TRBJ2-1
v_gene: TRBV5-1
CDR3nt: TGCGCCAGCAGCTATCTAGCGGGGGGCTCCTACAATGAGCAGTTCTTC
CDR3aa: CASSYLAGGSYNEQFF

d_gene: TRBD1
abundance: once
j_gene: TRBJ2-7
v_gene: TRBV7-2
CDR3nt: TGTGCCAGCAGCCGTACAGGGGTCTACGAGCAGTACTTC
CDR3aa: CASSRTGVYEQYF

d_gene: -
abundance: -
j_gene: TRBJ2-1
v_gene: TRBV7-9
CDR3nt: TGTGCCAGCAGCGAGCGGGCGGGACGGGGGTACAATGAGCAGTTCTTC
CDR3aa: CASSERAGRGYNEQFF

d_gene: -
abundance: -
j_gene: TRBJ2-1
v_gene: TRBV9
CDR3nt: TGTGCCAGCAGCGTAGGAGGGGAGAGCTCCTACAATGAGCAGTTCTTC
CDR3aa: CASSVGGESSYNEQFF

d_gene: -
abundance: -
j_gene: TRBJ1-4
v_gene: TRBV6-5
CDR3nt: TGTGCCACCACAAGGACAGAGACTAATGAAAAACTGTTTTTT
CDR3aa: CATTRTETNEKLFF

d_gene: TRBD2
abundance: -
j_gene: TRBJ2-1
v_gene: TRBV7-3
CDR3nt: TGTGCCAGCAGCTTACAAAGTGGGACTAGCGGTGGCAATGAGCAGTTCTTC
CDR3aa: CASSLQSGTSGGNEQFF

d_gene: -
abundance: -
j_gene: TRBJ2-1
v_gene: TRBV7-9
CDR3nt: TGTGCCAGCAGCTTACAGGGGGGATTTTATGGTGAGCAGTTCTTC
CDR3aa: CASSLQGGFYGEQFF

d_gene: -
abundance: -
j_gene: TRBJ1-1
v_gene: TRBV30
CDR3nt: TGTGCCTGGAGTGTACGAATGAACACTGAAGCTTTCTTT
CDR3aa: CAWSVRMNTEAFF

d_gene: TRBD2
abundance: -
j_gene: TRBJ2-2
v_gene: TRBV28
CDR3nt: TGTGCCAGCGCGGGAGCGGCGACCGGGGAGCTGTTTTTT
CDR3aa: CASAGAATGELFF

d_gene: -
abundance: -
j_gene: TRBJ2-2
v_gene: TRBV28
CDR3nt: TGTGCCAGCACCCAGGCGAACACCGGGGAGCTGTTTTTT
CDR3aa: CASTQANTGELFF

d_gene: -
abundance: once
j_gene: TRBJ1-2
v_gene: TRBV9
CDR3nt: TGTGCCAGCAGCGTAGACCCCCTCCGCAGGGAGGATGGCTACACCTTC
CDR3aa: CASSVDPLRREDGYTF

d_gene: -
abundance: -
j_gene: TRBJ1-3
v_gene: TRBV6-1
CDR3nt: TGTGCCAGCAGTGAAGAACTAAGTGGCGGAAACACCATATATTTT
CDR3aa: CASSEELSGGNTIYF